This passage covers 23 T cell receptor beta chains from one sample sequenced in a study of human T cells and chemical hapten exposure. TCRdb re-called the RACE reads with MiXCR, one entry per CDR3 protein. The sample has about 270,000 distinct CDR3 sequences; approximately 8% are singletons. The time point here: pre-sensitization, week 0. Indicated treatment: therapeutic diphenylcyclopropenone sensitization with weekly scalp DPC. This sample comprised whole blood, obtained in connection with sensitization to the hapten diphenylcyclopropenone (DPC). These TCRs come from a man younger than 35 with alopecia areata. Some clones in this sample may be carry-over from other donors' samples.

This clonotype was seen more than once but under ten times. V gene TRBV7-2 combines with J gene TRBJ1-5, with D possibly TRBD1 on 6 matching bases. The CDR3 has 15 residues. CDR1 is SGHTA and CDR2 is FQGNSA in the germline V gene. V shed 5 bases and J shed 2 bases, with 13 bases lying between them. CDR3 amino acids: CASSQRGGGNQPQHF. Here the CDR3 DNA reads TGTGCCAGCAGCCAGCGGGGGGGCGGCAATCAGCCCCAGCATTTT. Full variable domain (missing parts from reference TRBV7-2 and TRBJ1-5): GAGVSQSPSNKVTEKGKDVELRCDPISGHTALYWYRQSLGQGLEFLIYFQGNSAPDKSGLPSDRFSAERTGGSVSTLTIQRTQQEDSAVYLCASSQRGGGNQPQHFGDGTRLSIL.

This clonotype was observed a few times. The chain has TRBV7-2 and TRBJ2-1; D is undetermined. The CDR3 runs to 15 residues. Germline loops: CDR1 SGHTA, CDR2 FQGNSA. Trimming removed 5 bases at V and 0 bases at J, with 11 bases between. DNA for the CDR3: TGTGCCAGCAGCCGCGTACAGACCTCCTACAATGAGCAGTTCTTC. It is translated as CASSRVQTSYNEQFF.

This clonotype occurred once. The chain employs TRBV15 and TRBJ2-7; TRBD1 is a possible D gene (5 bases). CDR1 is LNHNV, CDR2 YYDKDF, per germline (reference sequence). CDR3 size: 15 residues. The CDR3 nucleotides read TGTGCCACCAGCAGAGATTTCCAGGGAACGGCCGAGCAGTTCGTC. It specifies CATSRDFQGTAEQFV.

This clonotype was picked up a small number of times. This chain uses TRBV7-2 with TRBJ2-5; perhaps TRBD2 as D (6 bases). Trimming removed 3 bases at V and 4 bases at J, with 9 bases between. Germline V gene sequence: CDR1 SGHTA, CDR2 FQGNSA. The CDR3 spans 13 residues. Here the CDR3 DNA reads TGTGCCAGCAGCTTCGGGACTTCAGAGACCCAGTACTTC. Translation gives CASSFGTSETQYF.

This clonotype was observed a few times. V usage is TRBV19 and J usage is TRBJ1-2, with TRBD1 as a possible D gene (6 bases). V lost 6 bases to trimming and J lost 4 bases, with 15 bases between them. From germline, CDR1 is LNHDA and CDR2 SQIVND (reference sequence). CDR3 size: 14 residues. The CDR3 bases are TGTGCCAGTAGCCCTCGGGGGGCCTCCTATGGCTACACCTTC. Its protein is CASSPRGASYGYTF. The whole variable domain, remainder taken from reference TRBV19 and TRBJ1-2, is DGGITQSPKYLFRKEGQNVTLSCEQNLNHDAMYWYRQDPGQGLRLIYYSQIVNDFQKGDIAEGYSVSREKKESFPLTVTSAQKNPTAFYLCASSPRGASYGYTFGSGTRLTVV.

This clonotype was detected ten times or more. This chain uses TRBV9 with TRBJ2-4; possible D gene TRBD1, 6 bases. Trimming stripped 0 bases from V and 2 bases from J, with 15 bases between. The CDR3 has 17 residues. Germline V lookup: CDR1 SGDLS, CDR2 YYNGEE. This chain's CDR3 is CASSVEGRGGSKNIQYF. The CDR3 DNA reads TGTGCCAGCAGCGTAGAAGGCAGGGGTGGATCCAAAAACATTCAGTACTTC.

This clonotype was counted only a few times. The chain is built from TRBV20-1 and TRBJ2-2; 7 bases line up with TRBD2. The CDR3 length is 14 residues. Germline V gene sequence: CDR1 DFQATT, CDR2 SNEGSKA (reference sequence). The V gene end was trimmed by 6 bases and the J gene end by 6 bases; junction bases not matched to a gene: 10. The CDR3 loop is CSAERGGRPGELFF. The CDR3 DNA sequence: TGCAGTGCGGAGCGGGGAGGACGGCCCGGGGAGCTGTTTTTT.

The chain is built from TRBV28 and TRBJ1-4; 8 bases are shared with TRBD1. CDR3 length equals 14 residues. V lost 3 bases to trimming and J lost 6 bases; unmatched junction nucleotides: 3. Germline V CDR1 and CDR2: MDHEN, SYDVKM. Written as DNA, the CDR3 is TGTGCCAGCAGTTTCCAGGGGGCTTATGAAAAACTGTTTTTT. Encoded protein: CASSFQGAYEKLFF.

V usage is TRBV20-1 and J usage is TRBJ2-5; 7 bases fit TRBD1. The V and J ends lost 5 bases and 5 bases, in that order; junction bases with no gene match: 14. This CDR3 comprises 15 residues. Looked up from germline, CDR1 is DFQATT and CDR2 is SNEGSKA (reference sequence). The CDR3 loop is CSAYRTEGALETQYF. The CDR3 DNA reads as TGCAGTGCTTACAGGACAGAGGGGGCCCTGGAGACCCAGTACTTC.

This clonotype appeared a few times. The chain links TRBV6-2 or TRBV6-3 to TRBJ2-1, with D possibly being TRBD2 (6 bases). Germline lookup yields CDR1 MNHEY and CDR2 SVGEGT. This CDR3 has 14 amino acids. V was cut by 5 bases and J by 3 bases, with 11 bases left in between. The CDR3 coding sequence is TGTGCCAGCAGTATCCTAGCGATCTACAATGAGCAGTTCTTC. As protein: CASSILAIYNEQFF.

This clonotype has a handful of counts. This chain joins TRBV9 and TRBJ1-1, with D unclear. Trimming cost V 0 bases and J 5 bases, with 11 bases left between them. Germline V gene data show CDR1 as SGDLS and CDR2 as YYNGEE. This CDR3 is built from 14 residues. For the CDR3, the DNA is TGTGCCAGCAGCGTAGGGCAAGGGCGGACTGAAGCTTTCTTT. The encoded protein is CASSVGQGRTEAFF.

This clonotype came up a few times. The chain is built from TRBV12-3 or TRBV12-4 and TRBJ1-2; 7 bases are shared with TRBD1. The CDR3 consists of 15 residues. V trimming: 3 bases; J trimming: 2 bases; junction bases outside the gene matches: 6. CDR3: CASSFLRTGNYGYTF. The CDR3 DNA reads TGTGCCAGCAGTTTCCTGAGGACAGGCAACTATGGCTACACCTTC.

The rearrangement links TRBV15 to TRBJ2-5; 9 bases map to TRBD2. The germline gives CDR1 LNHNV, CDR2 YYDKDF (reference sequence). The length of the CDR3 is 15 residues. V dropped 5 bases and J dropped 7; count of bases not matched to a gene: 11. In DNA form, the CDR3 reads TGTGCCACCAGCTCCTCGGACAGGCGGGGGGGGACCCAGTACTTC. This translates into CATSSSDRRGGTQYF.

This clonotype was observed a few times. The V gene is TRBV5-1, the J gene TRBJ2-2; D is unresolved. Trimming took 2 bases from V and 1 from J, leaving 9 bases between them. This CDR3 has 15 residues. Germline assignment: CDR1 SGHRS and CDR2 YFSETQ. CDR3 sequence: CASSFEFENTGELFF. The CDR3 coding sequence is TGCGCCAGCAGCTTCGAATTTGAGAACACCGGGGAGCTGTTTTTT.

This clonotype showed up just a few times. The J gene is TRBJ1-3, the V gene TRBV28; TRBD1 aligns across 9 bases. The V segment lost 5 bases and the J segment 2 bases; nucleotides outside the gene matches: 10. Germline CDR1 reads MDHEN; CDR2 reads SYDVKM. The CDR3 has 17 amino acids. The CDR3 reads CASSVGGQGRTGNTIYF. Here the CDR3 DNA reads TGTGCCAGCAGTGTAGGGGGACAGGGAAGGACTGGAAACACCATATATTTT.

This clonotype was seen many times. The chain carries TRBV4-2 and TRBJ1-2; D uncertain. The CDR3 consists of 12 residues. Trimming took 2 bases from V and 8 from J, leaving 9 bases between them. Germline CDR1 is LGHNA and CDR2 is YNFKEQ. CDR3 nucleotides: TGTGCCAGCAGCCAACCAGAACGGGGCTACACCTTC. It specifies CASSQPERGYTF.

This clonotype was detected many times. The chain employs TRBV6-2 or TRBV6-3 and TRBJ1-5; D ambiguous. Trimming pared 4 bases from V and 4 bases from J, leaving 11 bases between. Germline CDR1 MNHEY, CDR2 SVGEGT. The CDR3 runs 14 residues. The CDR3 reads CASSSRTENQPQHF. In nucleotides, the CDR3 is TGTGCCAGCAGTTCCCGGACTGAGAATCAGCCCCAGCATTTT.

This clonotype has a handful of counts. The chain combines TRBV27 with TRBJ2-1, with D uncertain. CDR1 MNHEY and CDR2 SMNVEV come from the germline V gene (reference sequence). The CDR3 runs 14 residues. V was pared by 5 bases and J by 4 bases, with 12 bases between. This CDR3 reads CASSPLGRYNEQFF. CDR3 DNA sequence: TGTGCCAGCAGTCCCCTAGGGCGGTACAATGAGCAGTTCTTC.

This clonotype was observed a few times. The CDR3 sequence: CASSQDHREKLFF. In DNA form, the CDR3 reads TGCGCCAGCAGCCAAGACCACAGGGAAAAACTGTTTTTT. The chain uses TRBV4-1 and TRBJ1-4, with D tentatively TRBD1 (5 bases). CDR1 and CDR2 from the germline V gene are MGHRA and YSYEKL. The CDR3 spans 13 residues. The V end lost 0 bases, the J end lost 8 bases, and 7 bases lay between the germline ends.

V gene TRBV6-2 or TRBV6-3 combines with J gene TRBJ2-7, with D perhaps TRBD2 (6 bases). The ends were cut back, 0 bases at V and 1 base at J, with 13 bases in the middle. Per the germline V gene, CDR1 is MNHEY and CDR2 is SVGEGT. The CDR3 length is 16 residues. The chain's CDR3 is CASSYSVAAPSYEQYV. Here the CDR3 DNA reads TGTGCCAGCAGTTACTCGGTAGCGGCGCCTTCCTACGAGCAGTACGTC.

This clonotype was counted a few times. This chain joins TRBV6-2 or TRBV6-3 and TRBJ2-2, with TRBD1 matching 7 bases. This CDR3 is 14 amino acids long. The V segment lost 2 bases and the J segment 5 bases; nucleotides outside the gene matches: 2. Germline assignment: CDR1 MNHEY and CDR2 SVGEGT. The CDR3 DNA follows: TGTGCCAGCAGTTACACAGGGGAAACCGGGGAGCTGTTTTTT. Amino acids: CASSYTGETGELFF.

This clonotype was detected a few times. The chain employs TRBV10-3 and TRBJ2-7, with D perhaps TRBD1 (6 bases). V was pared by 3 bases and J by 2 bases, with 11 bases between. Germline V gives CDR1 ENHRY, CDR2 SYGVKD. The CDR3 has 14 residues. The CDR3 is CAISEYRVAYEQYV. DNA for the CDR3: TGTGCCATCAGTGAATACAGGGTAGCCTACGAGCAGTACGTC.

This clonotype was counted a few times. In DNA form, the CDR3 reads TGCAGTGCTAGAGGACTAGTCGATAACACAGATACGCAGTATTTT. Amino acids: CSARGLVDNTDTQYF. The chain recombines TRBV20-1 with TRBJ2-3; a possible D gene is TRBD2 (6 bases). The germline gives CDR1 DFQATT, CDR2 SNEGSKA (reference sequence). V lost 1 base to trimming and J lost 2 bases, with 13 bases between them. CDR3 size: 15 residues.